The 26 T cell receptor beta chains below were found in one sample sequenced in a study of spatial heterogeneity in lung cancer. Stated time point: sample taken at primary tumor resection. In each case, whole RNA from tumor, nontumor lung or frozen PBMC was sequenced unsorted. MiXCR, run by TCRdb on the 5' RACE reads, gives a single entry per CDR3 protein. The table records tens of thousands of distinct CDR3 sequences, around 6.7% of them present only once. The material sequenced was PBMCs, taken at surgery. All receptors come from a female donor with early-stage non-small cell lung cancer.

The chain has TRBV7-3 and TRBJ1-1; no definite D call. The V end lost 0 bases, the J end lost 2 bases, and 7 bases lay between the germline ends. Looked up from germline, CDR1 is SGHTA and CDR2 is FQGTGA. CDR3 size: 14 residues. CDR3 bases: TGTGCCAGCAGCTTAACAGGGCTTAACACTGAAGCTTTCTTT. As protein: CASSLTGLNTEAFF.

This clonotype has a count of ten or more. The junction differs from germline at one of its ends, possibly a read error. The chain joins TRBV7-7 to TRBJ2-5; tentatively, D is TRBD2 (6 bases). The CDR3 is made up of 14 amino acids. Germline loops: CDR1 SSHAT, CDR2 FNYEAQ (reference sequence). The CDR3 DNA reads TGTGCTAGCAGCCGGTCGGGGGAAAAGGAGACCCAGTACTTC. Residues: CASSRSGEKETQYF.

This clonotype occurred many times. The rearrangement uses TRBV5-6 and TRBJ2-2; a weak D match, TRBD2 (5 bases). The CDR3 extends over 14 amino acids. Germline V gives CDR1 SGHDT, CDR2 YYEEEE. Trimming removed 4 bases at V and 5 bases at J, with 12 bases between. The CDR3 DNA is TGTGCCAGCAGCCTCACCGGGGTTACCGGGGAGCTGTTTTTT. Translation gives CASSLTGVTGELFF.

In this sample, this clonotype turned up many times. The V call is TRBV7-2, the J call TRBJ2-2; a possible D gene is TRBD2 (5 bases). The CDR3 length is 16 residues. The V and J ends lost 6 bases and 5 bases respectively, with 19 bases between them. The germline gives CDR1 SGHTA, CDR2 FQGNSA. In DNA form, the CDR3 reads TGTGCCAGCAGGACTATGCGAAGTAGGATTACCGGGGAGCTGTTTTTT. It encodes CASRTMRSRITGELFF.

This clonotype turned up a few times. The rearrangement joins TRBV9 to TRBJ2-1, with TRBD2 matching 8 bases. Germline CDR1 is SGDLS and CDR2 is YYNGEE. This CDR3 contains 16 residues. Unmatched junction bases numbered 7, after V lost 3 bases and J lost 2 bases. CDR3 residues: CASSAWTSPPYNEQFF. The CDR3 bases are TGTGCCAGCAGCGCATGGACTAGCCCCCCCTACAATGAGCAGTTCTTC.

This clonotype was counted a few times. This chain uses TRBV5-4 with TRBJ2-3; D remains ambiguous. Trimming removed 6 bases at V and 2 bases at J, with 16 bases between. There are 15 residues in the CDR3. Germline V gives CDR1 SGHNT, CDR2 YYREEE (reference sequence). The CDR3 region has the DNA TGTGCCAGCATGAGTAGAGCGAGACCCACAGATACGCAGTATTTT. It is translated as CASMSRARPTDTQYF.

This clonotype showed up just a few times. V gene TRBV6-5 combines with J gene TRBJ2-1; D is uncertain. The germline V gene has CDR1 MNHEY and CDR2 SVGAGI. Between the trimmed V and J ends, which lost 7 bases and 0 bases, there was a span of 13 bases. The CDR3 covers 15 residues. The CDR3 bases are TGTGCCAGCAATACCAAACTACACTCCTACAATGAGCAGTTCTTC. Translating gives CASNTKLHSYNEQFF.

Many counts were recorded for this clonotype. The gene calls are TRBV18 and TRBJ1-6; D remains unclear. CDR3 length: 14 residues. V was shortened by 4 bases and J by 0 bases, with 4 bases between the two germline ends. Looked up from germline, CDR1 is KGHSH and CDR2 is LQKENI. The CDR3 nucleotides are TGTGCCAGCTCACGCAGCTCCTATAATTCACCCCTCCACTTT. Translated, it gives CASSRSSYNSPLHF.

This clonotype was counted at least ten times. The rearrangement links TRBV7-8 to TRBJ1-2; D remains ambiguous. The germline V and J ends were trimmed by 1 base and 7 bases, with 13 bases remaining between them. Germline V gene sequence: CDR1 SGHVS, CDR2 FQNEAQ. This CDR3 has 14 residues. The DNA for the CDR3 is TGTGCCAGCAGCTTAGAGGGCGTAGCAGGTGGCTACACCTTC. Its translation: CASSLEGVAGGYTF.

This clonotype appeared many times. The chain recombines TRBV29-1 with TRBJ2-4, with 12 nucleotides matching TRBD2. CDR3 length equals 15 residues. CDR1 and CDR2 (germline): SQVTM, ANQGSEA. The trim removed 1 base at V and 6 bases at J, leaving 4 bases unmatched. The CDR3 loop is CSVEGTSGVGNIQYF. The CDR3, as DNA: TGCAGCGTTGAAGGGACTAGCGGGGTTGGAAACATTCAGTACTTC.

The rearrangement joins TRBV7-2 to TRBJ2-7; D call uncertain. The length of the CDR3 is 13 residues. V was cut by 1 base and J by 0 bases, with 4 bases left in between. Germline V gene lookup returns CDR1 SGHTA and CDR2 FQGNSA. In DNA form, the CDR3 reads TGTGCCAGCAGCTTAGGGCTCTCCTACGAGCAGTACTTC. Translation: CASSLGLSYEQYF.

The table lists this clonotype with many counts. V usage is TRBV11-2 and J usage is TRBJ2-3; no firm D call. The V gene's germline CDR1 is SGHAT and CDR2 FQNNGV. V was pared by 6 bases and J by 0 bases, with 13 bases between. The CDR3 has 15 residues. The CDR3 sequence is CASSYVPLSTDTQYF. The CDR3 DNA reads TGTGCCAGCAGTTACGTACCTCTGAGCACAGATACGCAGTATTTT.

The table lists this clonotype with many counts. The chain combines TRBV7-8 with TRBJ1-5; D is unresolved. From germline, CDR1 is SGHVS and CDR2 FQNEAQ. This CDR3 has 12 residues. V shed 1 base and J shed 6 bases, with 4 bases lying between them. The CDR3 protein is CASSLVGQPQHF. As DNA, the CDR3 is TGTGCCAGCAGCTTAGTGGGTCAGCCCCAGCATTTT. Based on the CDR3 plus reference TRBV7-8 and TRBJ1-5, the full variable domain is GAGVSQSPRYKVAKRGQDVALRCDPISGHVSLFWYQQALGQGPEFLTYFQNEAQLDKSGLPSDRFFAERPEGSVSTLKIQRTQQEDSAVYLCASSLVGQPQHFGDGTRLSIL.

Ten or more counts support this clonotype. This chain uses TRBV18 with TRBJ2-5, with D tentatively TRBD1 or TRBD2 (5 bases each). CDR1 and CDR2 from the germline V gene are KGHSH and LQKENI. Trimming took off 3 bases at V and 5 bases at J, with 10 bases between the two ends. The CDR3 is 13 amino acids. Here the CDR3 reads CASSPGRAETQYF. The CDR3 DNA follows: TGTGCCAGCTCACCGGGACGCGCGGAGACCCAGTACTTC.

The chain uses TRBV20-1 and TRBJ1-1; D not resolved. With 5 bases removed from V and 4 bases from J, the gap between germline ends came to 14 bases. CDR3 length equals 13 residues. Germline CDR1 is DFQATT and CDR2 is SNEGSKA (reference sequence). The CDR3 is CSAPKDGITEAFF. CDR3 coding DNA: TGCAGTGCTCCCAAGGACGGGATCACTGAAGCTTTCTTT.

This clonotype showed up many times. The V gene is TRBV20-1, the J gene TRBJ2-3, with 10 bases identical to TRBD2. The CDR3 covers 15 residues. V dropped 1 base and J dropped 4; count of bases not matched to a gene: 5. In germline, CDR1 is DFQATT, CDR2 SNEGSKA (reference sequence). The CDR3 is CSARVTSGEPDTQYF. The DNA of the CDR3 is TGCAGTGCTAGAGTAACTAGCGGGGAACCAGATACGCAGTATTTT.

This clonotype was detected a few times. The V call is TRBV20-1, the J call TRBJ2-7; 7 nucleotides align to TRBD1. The V and J ends lost 6 bases and 0 bases, in that order; junction bases with no gene match: 11. Germline V gene lookup returns CDR1 DFQATT and CDR2 SNEGSKA (reference sequence). This CDR3 contains 15 residues. CDR3 in DNA: TGCAGTGCGTTATGGACAGGCATCATCTCCTACGAGCAGTACTTC. This codes for CSALWTGIISYEQYF.

The J gene is TRBJ2-2, the V gene TRBV5-6, with 8 positions matching TRBD2. CDR1 is SGHDT and CDR2 is YYEEEE in the germline V gene. The trim removed 4 bases at V and 6 bases at J, leaving 8 bases unmatched. The CDR3 runs to 15 residues. For the CDR3, the DNA is TGTGCCAGCAGCCTCGGACTAGCTTGGGCCGGGGAGCTGTTTTTT. Translating gives CASSLGLAWAGELFF.

This clonotype has at least ten counts. The chain links TRBV7-2 to TRBJ2-3; TRBD2 might be the D (5 bases). Trimming took off 5 bases at V and 2 bases at J, with 14 bases between the two ends. This CDR3 region has 15 residues. The V gene's germline CDR1 is SGHTA and CDR2 FQGNSA. CDR3 in amino acids: CASSPRTGSTDTQYF. CDR3 DNA: TGTGCCAGCAGCCCCCGGACTGGCTCCACAGATACGCAGTATTTT.

This clonotype was seen at least ten times. This rearrangement joins TRBV21-1 to TRBJ2-5; the table's D call of TRBD2 was not tested on the DNA. TRBV21-1 is termed a pseudogene. The CDR3 is 19 amino acids. The CDR3 DNA reads TGTGCCAGCACCCCGTCCCCGACTAGCGGGGGGGCCACGAAAGAGACCCAGTACTTC. As protein: CASTPSPTSGGATKETQYF.

The genes are TRBV7-9 and TRBJ1-4, with TRBD1 matching 7 bases. V gave up 5 bases and J gave up 8 bases; unmatched junction bases: 5. Germline V gene lookup returns CDR1 SEHNR and CDR2 FQNEAQ (reference sequence). This CDR3 has 13 amino acids. The CDR3 here is CASSIRTGEKLFF. CDR3 coding DNA: TGTGCCAGCAGCATAAGGACAGGAGAAAAACTGTTTTTT. Filled out from reference TRBV7-9 and TRBJ1-4, the complete variable domain reads DTGVSQNPRHKITKRGQNVTFRCDPISEHNRLYWYRQTLGQGPEFLTYFQNEAQLEKSRLLSDRFSAERPKGSFSTLEIQRTEQGDSAMYLCASSIRTGEKLFFGSGTQLSVL.

This clonotype was counted at least ten times. The chain links TRBV20-1 to TRBJ2-3; 8 bases line up with TRBD2. Germline V CDR1 and CDR2: DFQATT, SNEGSKA (reference sequence). This CDR3 contains 12 residues. The CDR3 is CSTGGATDTQYF. The CDR3 nucleotides are TGCAGCACGGGGGGGGCCACAGATACGCAGTATTTT.

This clonotype was seen more than once but under ten times. V gene TRBV4-2 combines with J gene TRBJ2-1, with a weak D call TRBD1 (5 bases). Germline V gene data show CDR1 as LGHNA and CDR2 as YNFKEQ. The V and J ends lost 1 base and 8 bases respectively, with 15 bases between them. The CDR3 sequence is 15 residues long. Here the CDR3 reads CASSQGTTTYDEQFF. The CDR3 DNA is TGTGCCAGCAGCCAAGGGACAACCACATACGATGAGCAGTTCTTC.

As regards this clonotype: One junction end disagrees with the germline gene, perhaps due to a read error. The CDR3 loop is CASSLLLGRGAKNVQYF. CDR3 DNA: TGTGCCAGCTCACTCCTCCTAGGGCGGGGGGCCAAAAACGTTCAGTACTTC. This chain joins TRBV18 and TRBJ2-4, with TRBD2 identical over 8 bases. The CDR3 has 17 residues. CDR1 is KGHSH, CDR2 LQKENI, per germline. Together with reference TRBV18 and TRBJ2-4, the CDR3 gives the full variable domain: NAGVMQNPRHLVRRRGQEARLRCSPMKGHSHVYWYRQLPEEGLKFMVYLQKENIIDESGMPKERFSAEFPKEGPSILRIQQVVRGDSAAYFCASSLLLGRGAKNVQYFGAGTRLSVL.

In this sample, this clonotype turned up a few times. The V call is TRBV12-3 or TRBV12-4, the J call TRBJ1-4; D may be TRBD1 (6 bases). V gave up 5 bases and J gave up 1 base, with 8 bases separating them. This CDR3 contains 14 residues. The CDR3 coding sequence is TGTGCCAGCAGTGTACAGGGAACTAATGAAAAACTGTTTTTT. This gives the protein CASSVQGTNEKLFF.

This clonotype was detected ten times or more. V gene TRBV7-9 combines with J gene TRBJ1-2; D not resolved. Trimming left V 3 bases short and J 4 bases short, with 12 bases between. Germline V gene sequence: CDR1 SEHNR, CDR2 FQNEAQ (reference sequence). The CDR3 is 14 residues long. The CDR3 DNA follows: TGTGCCAGCAGCTTCCAACCGGGAGGCTATGGCTACACCTTC. Its protein product is CASSFQPGGYGYTF.